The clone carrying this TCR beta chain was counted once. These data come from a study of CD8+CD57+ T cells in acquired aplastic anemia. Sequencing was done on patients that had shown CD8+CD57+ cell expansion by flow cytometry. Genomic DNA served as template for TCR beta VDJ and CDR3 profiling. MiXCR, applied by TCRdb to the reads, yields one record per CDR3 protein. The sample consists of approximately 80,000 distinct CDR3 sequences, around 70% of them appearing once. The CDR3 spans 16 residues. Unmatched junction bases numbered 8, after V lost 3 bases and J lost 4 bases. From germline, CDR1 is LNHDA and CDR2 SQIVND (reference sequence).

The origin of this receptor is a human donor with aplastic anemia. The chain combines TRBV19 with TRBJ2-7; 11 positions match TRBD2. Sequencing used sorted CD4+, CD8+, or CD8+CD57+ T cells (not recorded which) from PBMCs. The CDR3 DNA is TGTGCCAGTAGTATCGTAGCGGGGGGGCCTTCGTACGAGCAGTACTTC. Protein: CASSIVAGGPSYEQYF. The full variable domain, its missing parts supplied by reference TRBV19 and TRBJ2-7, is DGGITQSPKYLFRKEGQNVTLSCEQNLNHDAMYWYRQDPGQGLRLIYYSQIVNDFQKGDIAEGYSVSREKKESFPLTVTSAQKNPTAFYLCASSIVAGGPSYEQYFGPGTRLTVT.